One and the same sample provided the 32 T cell receptor beta chains below, sequenced in a study of prognosis after radiotherapy for stage I lung cancer. Two rounds of multiplex PCR amplified TCR beta CDR3 from genomic DNA. First-round PCR employed TRBV- and TRBJ-specific primers for each gene. MiXCR, applied by TCRdb to the multiplex PCR reads, yields one record per CDR3 protein. The sample has under 75,000 distinct CDR3 sequences; 26% are singletons. The sequenced sample was PBMCs, obtained before or after stereotactic body radiation therapy (not recorded which). Every receptor here comes from a donor over 45 with non-small cell lung cancer.

This clonotype occurred many times. The V call is TRBV6-1, the J call TRBJ1-1; 7 positions agree with TRBD1. The junction had 8 bases not matched to a gene; V was cut back by 5 bases and J by 2 bases. Germline V gene data show CDR1 as MNHNS and CDR2 as SASEGT. There are 15 residues in the CDR3. CDR3 sequence: CASSQQGTENTEAFF. DNA for the CDR3: TGTGCCAGCAGTCAGCAGGGGACAGAAAACACTGAAGCTTTCTTT.

The table lists this clonotype with many counts. The CDR3 reads CASRAGTGRGYTF. DNA for the CDR3: TGTGCCAGCAGGGCCGGGACAGGGCGAGGCTACACCTTC. The chain couples TRBV2 to TRBJ1-2, with TRBD1 matching 9 bases. V was clipped by 6 bases and J by 8 bases; unmatched bases: 7. The CDR3 has 13 residues. CDR1 SNHLY and CDR2 FYNNEI come from the germline V gene.

As regards this clonotype: A read error is possible here, since a much larger clone lies one base away. A read error is likely, as this CDR3 ends without the conserved phenylalanine or tryptophan. The CDR3 sequence is CATSTTGQGYEQYL. The CDR3 region has the DNA TGTGCCACATCTACAACGGGACAGGGATACGAGCAGTACCTC. The chain carries TRBV19 and TRBJ2-7, with 9 nucleotides matching TRBD1. V shed 10 bases, J shed 4 bases, and the junction held 11 bases outside the gene matches. There are 14 residues in the CDR3. CDR1 is LNHDA, CDR2 SQIVND, per germline (reference sequence).

Many counts were recorded for this clonotype. One junction end does not reproduce the germline sequence, and a read error may be involved. The chain links TRBV5-1 to TRBJ2-7; 9 nucleotides line up with TRBD1. CDR1 is SGHRS, CDR2 YFSETQ, per germline. This CDR3 spans 15 amino acids. CDR3 DNA: TGCGTCAGCAAGCTAGGTGGGACAGGGCCCGACGAGCAGTACTTC. This sequence encodes CVSKLGGTGPDEQYF.

Note on this clonotype: It is likely a read error: a sequence one base away is far more abundant. This chain joins TRBV6-2 or TRBV6-3 and TRBJ2-5; TRBD2 matches 7 bases. Looked up from germline, CDR1 is MNHEY and CDR2 is SVGEGT. There are 13 residues in the CDR3. Trimming at V came to 5 bases and at J to 4 bases, leaving 4 bases not matched to a gene. CDR3 loop: CASSRGEGETQYF. The CDR3 coding sequence is TGTGCCAGCAGTAGAGGGGAGGGAGAGACCCAGTACTTC.

This clonotype was seen repeatedly, ten times or more. CDR3 loop: CASTLQGTFSYEQYF. The CDR3 region has the DNA TGTGCCAGCACTTTACAGGGTACGTTCTCCTACGAGCAGTACTTC. The rearrangement uses TRBV6-2 or TRBV6-3 and TRBJ2-7, with a possible D match to TRBD1 (6 bases). Trimming pared 7 bases from V and 0 bases from J, leaving 16 bases between. Germline V gene lookup returns CDR1 MNHEY and CDR2 SVGEGT. This CDR3 spans 15 amino acids.

This clonotype came up many times. The V call is TRBV5-1, the J call TRBJ2-7, with a possible D match to TRBD1 (5 bases). Germline V lookup: CDR1 SGHRS, CDR2 YFSETQ. CDR3 length: 14 amino acids. V dropped 3 bases and J dropped 2 bases, with 12 bases sitting between them. In nucleotides, the CDR3 is TGCGCCAGCAGCTCTAAGCCAGGGCCCTACGAGCAGTACTTC. Its protein product is CASSSKPGPYEQYF.

This clonotype has more than one count but fewer than ten. This could be a read error, since a much larger clone is one nucleotide away. CDR3 in DNA: TGTGCCAGCAGTGACCTAGCAGGGACCTCCCAGGGTGGCTACACCTTC. This encodes CASSDLAGTSQGGYTF. The chain has TRBV6-2 or TRBV6-3 and TRBJ1-2; possible D gene TRBD1, 5 bases. The CDR3 contains 16 residues. Trimming removed 5 bases from V and 7 bases from J, with 23 bases in between. Germline V gives CDR1 MNHEY, CDR2 SVGEGT.

Many counts were recorded for this clonotype. The chain employs TRBV6-5 and TRBJ1-1; tentatively, D is TRBD1 (5 bases). V lost 0 bases, J lost 4 bases, and 12 bases lay in between. This CDR3 spans 15 amino acids. Germline V gene data show CDR1 as MNHEY and CDR2 as SVGAGI. This CDR3 is CASSYSRGAGTEAFF. In nucleotides, the CDR3 is TGTGCCAGCAGTTACTCGAGAGGGGCAGGCACTGAAGCTTTCTTT.

This clonotype was counted many times. This sequence joins TRBV9 and TRBJ1-4; D not certain. V lost 0 bases and J lost 6, with 9 bases in between. The CDR3 has 14 residues. Germline CDR1 reads SGDLS; CDR2 reads YYNGEE. The CDR3 here is CASSVGSRDEKLFF. The CDR3 nucleotides read TGTGCCAGCAGCGTAGGTTCAAGGGATGAAAAACTGTTTTTT. Full variable domain (missing parts from reference TRBV9 and TRBJ1-4): DSGVTQTPKHLITATGQRVTLRCSPRSGDLSVYWYQQSLDQGLQFLIQYYNGEERAKGNILERFSAQQFPDLHSELNLSSLELGDSALYFCASSVGSRDEKLFFGSGTQLSVL.

About this clonotype: This may stem from a read error, because a much larger clone lies one nucleotide away. The chain uses TRBV3-1 and TRBJ1-2; tentatively, D is TRBD1 (5 bases). The V gene's germline CDR1 is LGHDT and CDR2 YNNKEL (reference sequence). V was trimmed by 7 bases and J by 8 bases, leaving 20 bases between them. There are 14 residues in the CDR3. Here the CDR3 reads CASIPPGGVLGYTF. For the CDR3, the DNA is TGTGCCAGCATCCCCCCCGGGGGGGTCCTCGGCTACACCTTC.

This clonotype appeared many times. The V gene is TRBV3-1, the J gene TRBJ2-2, with 8 bases aligning to TRBD1. From germline, CDR1 is LGHDT and CDR2 YNNKEL (reference sequence). Germline trimming cut 1 base from V and 7 bases from J; bases unmatched to any gene: 5. This CDR3 is 15 amino acids long. CDR3 protein: CASSQGTGSGGELFF. The CDR3, as DNA: TGTGCCAGCAGCCAAGGGACAGGGTCAGGCGGGGAGCTGTTTTTT.

This clonotype was observed at least ten times. The V call is TRBV20-1, the J call TRBJ1-1, with TRBD1 identical over 7 bases. Germline V gene sequence: CDR1 DFQATT, CDR2 SNEGSKA (reference sequence). Unmatched junction bases numbered 8, after V lost 0 bases and J lost 4 bases. CDR3 length: 15 amino acids. The CDR3 coding sequence is TGCAGTGCTAGAGATCCGACAGGGTCAAGCACTGAAGCTTTCTTT. As protein: CSARDPTGSSTEAFF.

The V gene is TRBV6-2 or TRBV6-3, the J gene TRBJ2-3, with D possibly being TRBD2 (6 bases). This CDR3 region has 16 residues. Per the germline V gene, CDR1 is MNHEY and CDR2 is SVGEGT. V lost 3 bases and J lost 8, with 21 bases in between. The CDR3 nucleotides are TGTGCCAGCAGTTATAACCACCGGACTGTGGGGGGTACGCAGTATTTT. Its protein is CASSYNHRTVGGTQYF.

This clonotype was counted at least ten times. The chain is built from TRBV20-1 and TRBJ2-1, with D perhaps being TRBD1 or TRBD2 (5 bases each). The V gene lost 2 bases and the J gene lost 5 bases, with 13 bases spanning the gap. The CDR3 loop spans 14 amino acids. Germline V gene sequence: CDR1 DFQATT, CDR2 SNEGSKA (reference sequence). This CDR3 reads CSARPISGHNEQFF. The CDR3 nucleotides are TGCAGTGCTAGACCGATATCGGGGCACAATGAGCAGTTCTTC.

This clonotype occurred many times. This chain joins TRBV2 and TRBJ2-2; D not certain. V lost 3 bases and J 1 base, leaving 6 bases between the germline ends. From germline, CDR1 is SNHLY and CDR2 FYNNEI. The CDR3 extends over 14 amino acids. The DNA for the CDR3 is TGTGCCAGCAGTGAGATTCGGAACACCGGGGAGCTGTTTTTT. Protein sequence: CASSEIRNTGELFF.

Only a few counts were recorded for this clonotype. The chain's CDR3 is CASSFLVRGDTQYF. Written as DNA, the CDR3 is TGTGCCAGCTCATTTTTGGTACGGGGGGATACGCAGTATTTT. V gene TRBV18 combines with J gene TRBJ2-3; possible D gene TRBD2, 6 bases. Between the trimmed V and J ends, which lost 5 bases and 6 bases, there was a span of 15 bases. Looked up from germline, CDR1 is KGHSH and CDR2 is LQKENI. This CDR3 is built from 14 residues.

This clonotype was counted ten times or more. The chain has TRBV6-9 and TRBJ1-5; 7 bases line up with TRBD1. With 7 bases clipped from V and 9 bases from J, the junction kept 12 bases outside the gene matches. This CDR3 is built from 14 residues. Looked up from germline, CDR1 is MNHGY and CDR2 is SVAAGI. CDR3 residues: CASKNRDSLRPQHF. CDR3 DNA sequence: TGTGCCAGCAAAAACCGGGACAGCTTGAGGCCCCAGCATTTT.

In its sample, this clonotype was seen many times. In DNA, the CDR3 is TGTGCCAGCAGTCCTCGACAGGGCACATGGGAAAAACTGTTTTTT. Translation gives CASSPRQGTWEKLFF. The chain carries TRBV12-3 or TRBV12-4 and TRBJ1-4, with 7 bases matching TRBD1. This CDR3 is 15 amino acids long. Trimming at V came to 5 bases and at J to 8 bases, leaving 11 bases not matched to a gene.

The sample holds many counts of this clonotype. V usage is TRBV7-8 and J usage is TRBJ1-2, with D maybe TRBD1 (6 bases). Germline values: CDR1 SGHVS, CDR2 FQNEAQ. The CDR3 consists of 14 residues. The germline V and J ends were trimmed by 1 base and 1 base, with 7 bases remaining between them. CDR3 in amino acids: CASSLEGGNYGYTF. The CDR3 DNA sequence: TGTGCCAGCAGCTTAGAGGGGGGTAACTATGGCTACACCTTC.

Concerning this clonotype: One end of the junction does not line up with germline, which may come from a read error. The CDR3, as DNA: TGCAGTTCTAGTTCATCGGACGAGCAGTACTTC. Translated: CSSSSSDEQYF. The rearrangement links TRBV20-1 to TRBJ2-7; D is ambiguous. The CDR3 loop spans 11 amino acids. Germline V gene sequence: CDR1 DFQATT, CDR2 SNEGSKA (reference sequence).

This clonotype showed up just a few times. This chain links TRBV3-2 with TRBJ2-1. TRBV3-2 corresponds to a pseudogene. The CDR3 extends over 14 amino acids. CDR3 residues: CASTPGSSYNEQFF. DNA for the CDR3: TGTGCCAGCACCCCAGGGAGTTCCTACAATGAGCAGTTCTTC.

Ten or more counts support this clonotype. The chain links TRBV6-4 to TRBJ1-1; the D gene is possibly TRBD1 (6 bases). Trimming removed 5 bases from V and 6 bases from J, with 10 bases in between. Germline CDR1 reads MRHNA; CDR2 reads SNTAGT. The length of the CDR3 is 12 residues. The CDR3 spells CASSLPGAEAFF. The DNA of the CDR3 is TGTGCCAGCAGTTTGCCAGGGGCTGAAGCTTTCTTT.

The CDR3 spells CASSTEGVASYEQYF. CDR3 sequence (DNA): TGTGCCAGCAGCACTGAGGGGGTGGCCTCCTACGAGCAGTACTTC. The chain uses TRBV5-5 and TRBJ2-7; D is perhaps TRBD1 (6 bases). The germline V and J ends were trimmed by 4 bases and 0 bases, with 14 bases remaining between them. The CDR3 is 15 residues long. CDR1 and CDR2 from the germline V gene are SGHKS and YYEKEE (reference sequence). The variable domain in full, completed from reference TRBV5-5 and TRBJ2-7, reads DAGVTQSPTHLIKTRGQQVTLRCSPISGHKSVSWYQQVLGQGPQFIFQYYEKEERGRGNFPDRFSARQFPNYSSELNVNALLLGDSALYLCASSTEGVASYEQYFGPGTRLTVT.

This clonotype was observed at least ten times. Here the CDR3 reads CAWSVQPGGTDTQYF. The CDR3 nucleotides are TGTGCCTGGAGTGTACAGCCGGGAGGCACAGATACGCAGTATTTT. This chain joins TRBV30 and TRBJ2-3, with D possibly matching TRBD2 (6 bases). The length of the CDR3 is 15 residues. Trimming removed 0 bases at V and 1 base at J, with 11 bases between. Germline V lookup: CDR1 GTSNPN, CDR2 SVGIG (reference sequence).

The table lists this clonotype with many counts. The V gene is TRBV20-1, the J gene TRBJ1-4; no clear D. The CDR3 is 9 amino acids. Germline values: CDR1 DFQATT, CDR2 SNEGSKA (reference sequence). In DNA form, the CDR3 reads TGCAGCGCCAATGAAAAACTGTTTTTT. Encoded protein: CSANEKLFF.

The gene calls are TRBV5-4 and TRBJ2-3; 10 nucleotides agree with TRBD1. Losses at the gene ends were 5 bases for V and 4 bases for J; bases not matched to a gene: 4. Per the germline V gene, CDR1 is SGHNT and CDR2 is YYREEE (reference sequence). The CDR3 spans 14 residues. DNA of the CDR3: TGTGCCAGCAGTCGGGACAGGGGCTCAGATACGCAGTATTTT. Its protein is CASSRDRGSDTQYF.

This clonotype was detected ten times or more. The V gene is TRBV5-6, the J gene TRBJ2-1, with D possibly being TRBD1 (6 bases). Trimming stripped 3 bases from V and 7 bases from J, with 11 bases between. CDR3 length: 13 residues. Germline CDR1 is SGHDT and CDR2 is YYEEEE. For the CDR3, the DNA is TGTGCCAGCAGCTGGGTGCAGGGGAATGAGCAGTTCTTC. Its protein product is CASSWVQGNEQFF.

Concerning this clonotype: Only one base separates this from a far larger clonotype, so it likely reflects a read error. V gene TRBV6-4 combines with J gene TRBJ2-7, with TRBD1 identical over 7 bases. Germline assignment: CDR1 MRHNA and CDR2 SNTAGT. The CDR3 consists of 14 residues. V shed 6 bases, J shed 0 bases, and the junction held 5 bases outside the gene matches. CDR3 nucleotide sequence: TGTGCCAGCAGGGACAGGTGCCGCTCCTACGAGCAGTACTTC. Protein: CASRDRCRSYEQYF.

The table lists this clonotype with many counts. The J gene is TRBJ1-2, the V gene TRBV6-5; possibly TRBD1 for D (5 bases). The ends were cut back, 4 bases at V and 2 bases at J, with 11 bases in the middle. The CDR3 loop spans 14 amino acids. Looked up from germline, CDR1 is MNHEY and CDR2 is SVGAGI. The CDR3, as DNA: TGTGCCAGCAGTTCCGGGGGACGGAACTATGGCTACACCTTC. Translated: CASSSGGRNYGYTF.

This clonotype was detected only a few times. A much larger clone differs by one base, so this may be a read error. The chain links TRBV19 to TRBJ2-1, with D uncertain. The CDR3 runs 17 residues. V dropped 5 bases and J dropped 1 base, with 18 bases sitting between them. Germline CDR1 is LNHDA and CDR2 is SQIVND (reference sequence). The CDR3 DNA sequence: TGTGCCAGTAGTTCCCCCCCCGTGACGTCTTCCTACAATGAGCAGTTCTTC. It yields the protein CASSSPPVTSSYNEQFF.

This clonotype occurred a few times. The chain joins TRBV7-8 to TRBJ2-7; the D call may be TRBD1 or TRBD2 (6 bases each). V was trimmed by 1 base and J by 2 bases, leaving 18 bases between them. CDR3 length equals 17 residues. The germline V gene encodes CDR1 SGHVS and CDR2 FQNEAQ. The CDR3 DNA reads TGTGCCAGCAGCTTAGGAGGGGGGAGTGGGGCTGCCTACGAGCAGTACTTC. It encodes CASSLGGGSGAAYEQYF.